This T cell receptor (beta chain) was captured by sequencing in a study of Tregs in tolerant kidney transplant recipients. In the study overall: Sorting of CD4+CD25+CD127- cells followed roughly 3-day belatacept mixed lymphocyte reactions, sometimes with roughly five-day graft donor restimulation. Findings of the study overall: Activated donor B cell expansion appeared to reveal the most relevant donor-specific TCRbeta repertoire. Findings come from small patient numbers and require larger validation.

Note on this clone: Its specificity is unknown.

Produced via immunoSEQ multiplex PCR; TCRdb's table is partial and in-frame only. The table lists about 19,000 clones, about 71% of them singletons. This clonotype was sampled from a human donor in good health. Sequencing was carried out using Tregs from blood cultured with allogeneic cells.

CDR3 bases: TGCGCCAGCAGTTACCCGGGACTAGCGGGGATCAACGAGCAGTACTTC. This codes for CASSYPGLAGINEQYF. The rearrangement uses TRBV5-1 and TRBJ2-7; 13 bases match TRBD2. Trimming removed 5 bases from V and 5 bases from J; junction bases left unmatched: 10. The CDR3 runs to 16 residues. Germline CDR1 and CDR2: SGHRS and YFSETQ.